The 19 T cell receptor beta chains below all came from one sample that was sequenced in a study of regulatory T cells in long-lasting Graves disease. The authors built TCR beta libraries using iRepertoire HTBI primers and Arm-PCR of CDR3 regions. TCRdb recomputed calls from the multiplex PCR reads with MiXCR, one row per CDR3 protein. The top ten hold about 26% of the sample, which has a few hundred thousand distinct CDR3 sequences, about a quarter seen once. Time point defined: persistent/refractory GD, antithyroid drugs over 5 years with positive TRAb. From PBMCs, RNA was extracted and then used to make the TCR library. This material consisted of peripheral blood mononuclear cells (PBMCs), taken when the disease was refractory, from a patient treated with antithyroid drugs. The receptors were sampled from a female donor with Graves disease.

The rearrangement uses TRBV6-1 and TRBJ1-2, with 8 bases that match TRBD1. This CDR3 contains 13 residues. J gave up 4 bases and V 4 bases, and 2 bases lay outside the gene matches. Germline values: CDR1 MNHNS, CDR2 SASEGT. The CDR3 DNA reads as TGTGCCAGCAGTGCAGGGGGCGGCTATGGCTACACCTTC. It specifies CASSAGGGYGYTF.

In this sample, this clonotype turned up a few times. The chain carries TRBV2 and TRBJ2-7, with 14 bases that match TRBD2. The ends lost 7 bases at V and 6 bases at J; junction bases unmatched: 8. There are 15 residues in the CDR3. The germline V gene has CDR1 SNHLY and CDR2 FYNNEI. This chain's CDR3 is CASTRGTSGSSEQYF. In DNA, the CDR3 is TGTGCCAGCACCAGAGGGACTAGCGGGAGCAGCGAGCAGTACTTC.

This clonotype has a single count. The CDR3: CASSYVVLSATTDTQYF. As DNA, the CDR3 is TGTGCCAGCAGTTACGTAGTTCTCAGCGCAACCACAGATACGCAGTATTTT. The chain combines TRBV6-2 or TRBV6-3 with TRBJ2-3; D not certain. The V and J ends lost 2 bases and 2 bases respectively, with 17 bases between them. CDR1 MNHEY and CDR2 SVGEGT come from the germline V gene. The CDR3 is 17 amino acids.

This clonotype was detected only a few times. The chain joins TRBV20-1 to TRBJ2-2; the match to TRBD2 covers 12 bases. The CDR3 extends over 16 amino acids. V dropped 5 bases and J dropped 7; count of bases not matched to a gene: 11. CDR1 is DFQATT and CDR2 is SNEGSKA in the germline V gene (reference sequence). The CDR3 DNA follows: TGCAGTGCTCGCAGACTAGCGGGAGTGCTGGACGGGGAGCTGTTTTTT. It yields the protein CSARRLAGVLDGELFF.

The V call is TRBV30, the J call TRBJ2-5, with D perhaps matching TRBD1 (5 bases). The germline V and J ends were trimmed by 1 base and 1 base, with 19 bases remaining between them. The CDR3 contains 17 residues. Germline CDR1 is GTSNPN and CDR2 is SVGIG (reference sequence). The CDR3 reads CAWSAPWGRAPQETQYF. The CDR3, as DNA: TGTGCCTGGAGTGCCCCCTGGGGCAGGGCCCCCCAAGAGACCCAGTACTTC.

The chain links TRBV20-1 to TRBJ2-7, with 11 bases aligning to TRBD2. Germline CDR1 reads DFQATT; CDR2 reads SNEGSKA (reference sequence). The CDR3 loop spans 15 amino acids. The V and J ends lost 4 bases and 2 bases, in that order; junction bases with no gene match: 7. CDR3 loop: CSATPTSGTAYEQYF. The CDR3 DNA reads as TGCAGTGCTACCCCGACTAGCGGGACCGCCTACGAGCAGTACTTC.

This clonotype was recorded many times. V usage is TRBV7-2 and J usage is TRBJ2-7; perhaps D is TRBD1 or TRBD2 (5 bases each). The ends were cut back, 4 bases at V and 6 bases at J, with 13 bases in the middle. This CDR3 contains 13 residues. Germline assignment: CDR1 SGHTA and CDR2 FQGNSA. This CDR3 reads CASSSGALGEQYF. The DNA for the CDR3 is TGTGCCAGCAGCTCCGGGGCTCTGGGCGAGCAGTACTTC. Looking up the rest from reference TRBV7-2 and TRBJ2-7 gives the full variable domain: GAGVSQSPSNKVTEKGKDVELRCDPISGHTALYWYRQSLGQGLEFLIYFQGNSAPDKSGLPSDRFSAERTGGSVSTLTIQRTQQEDSAVYLCASSSGALGEQYFGPGTRLTVT.

Here the CDR3 reads CASSPGASAIHEQYF. As DNA, the CDR3 is TGTGCCAGCAGCCCGGGGGCCTCCGCCATACACGAGCAGTACTTC. The rearrangement links TRBV11-1 to TRBJ2-7, with D possibly called TRBD1 or TRBD2 (6 bases each). CDR3 length: 15 amino acids. CDR1 SGHAT and CDR2 FQDESV come from the germline V gene (reference sequence). The V end was cut by 5 bases, the J end by 5 bases, with 19 bases between.

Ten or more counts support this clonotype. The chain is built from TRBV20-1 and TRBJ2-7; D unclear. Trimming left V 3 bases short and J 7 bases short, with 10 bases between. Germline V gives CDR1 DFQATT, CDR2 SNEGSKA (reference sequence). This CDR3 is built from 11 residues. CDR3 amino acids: CSARYSVEQYF. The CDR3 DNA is TGCAGTGCTAGGTACTCGGTGGAGCAGTACTTC.

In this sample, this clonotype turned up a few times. The CDR3 here is CASSYSPGPYEQYF. CDR3 DNA sequence: TGTGCCAGCAGTTACTCCCCAGGGCCATACGAGCAGTACTTC. The chain recombines TRBV6-2 or TRBV6-3 with TRBJ2-7; possibly TRBD1 for D (5 bases). CDR1 and CDR2 from the germline V gene are MNHEY and SVGEGT. V was clipped by 0 bases and J by 4 bases, with 10 bases between them. The CDR3 loop spans 14 amino acids.

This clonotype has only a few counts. CDR3 protein: CSETHDSSETQYF. The CDR3 region has the DNA TGCAGCGAGACTCATGACAGTTCAGAGACCCAGTACTTC. This sequence joins TRBV29-1 and TRBJ2-5; TRBD1 might be the D (5 bases). Between the trimmed V and J ends, which lost 7 bases and 4 bases, there was a span of 16 bases. The CDR3 is 13 amino acids. Per germline, CDR1 SQVTM and CDR2 ANQGSEA.

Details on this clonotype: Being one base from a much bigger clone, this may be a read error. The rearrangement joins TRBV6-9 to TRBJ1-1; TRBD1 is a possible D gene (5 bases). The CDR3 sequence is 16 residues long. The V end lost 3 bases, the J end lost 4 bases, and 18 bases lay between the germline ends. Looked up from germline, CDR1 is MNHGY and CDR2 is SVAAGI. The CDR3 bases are TGTGCCAGCAGTTACCCGGGACGGGGGATAGCCACTGAAGCTTTCTTT. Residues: CASSYPGRGIATEAFF.

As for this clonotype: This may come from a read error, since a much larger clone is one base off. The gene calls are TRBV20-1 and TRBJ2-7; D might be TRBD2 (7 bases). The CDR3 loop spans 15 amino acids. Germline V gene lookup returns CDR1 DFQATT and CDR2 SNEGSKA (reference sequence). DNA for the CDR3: TGCAGTGCTAGAGAGAAAGGGGGGGCTCCCTACGAGCAGTGCTTC. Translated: CSAREKGGAPYEQCF.

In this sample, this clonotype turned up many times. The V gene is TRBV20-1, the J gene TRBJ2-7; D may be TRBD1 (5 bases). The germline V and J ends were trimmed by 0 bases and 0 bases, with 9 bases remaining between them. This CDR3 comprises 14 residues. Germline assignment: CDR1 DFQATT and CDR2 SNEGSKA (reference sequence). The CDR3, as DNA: TGCAGTGCTAGAGATCAGGGCGCCTCCTACGAGCAGTACTTC. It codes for CSARDQGASYEQYF.

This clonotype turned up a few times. The CDR3 nucleotides read TGCAGTGCTAGAGATAGTACTCGAAGATGGCCTTCAGAGACCCAGTACTTC. It encodes CSARDSTRRWPSETQYF. The chain recombines TRBV20-1 with TRBJ2-5; no definite D call. V was pared by 0 bases and J by 4 bases, with 21 bases between. The CDR3 totals 17 residues. Germline-derived CDR1 and CDR2 are DFQATT and SNEGSKA (reference sequence).

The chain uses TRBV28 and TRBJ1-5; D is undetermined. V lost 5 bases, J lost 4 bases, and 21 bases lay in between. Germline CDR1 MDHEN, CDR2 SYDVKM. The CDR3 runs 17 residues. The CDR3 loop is CASSTPPRLRENQPQHF. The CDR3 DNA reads TGTGCCAGCAGTACTCCGCCTCGGTTGAGAGAAAATCAGCCCCAGCATTTT.

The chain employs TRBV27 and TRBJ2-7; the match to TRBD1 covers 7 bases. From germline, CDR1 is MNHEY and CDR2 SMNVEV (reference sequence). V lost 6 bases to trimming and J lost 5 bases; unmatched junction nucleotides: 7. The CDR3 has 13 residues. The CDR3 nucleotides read TGTGCCAGCAGCATGACAGGGTGGAACGAGCAGTACTTC. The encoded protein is CASSMTGWNEQYF.

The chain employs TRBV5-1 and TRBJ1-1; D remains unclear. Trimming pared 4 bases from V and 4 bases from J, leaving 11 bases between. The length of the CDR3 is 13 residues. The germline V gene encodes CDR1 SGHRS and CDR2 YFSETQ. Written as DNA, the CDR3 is TGCGCCAGCAGCCAGGATACTTTCACTGAAGCTTTCTTT. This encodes CASSQDTFTEAFF.

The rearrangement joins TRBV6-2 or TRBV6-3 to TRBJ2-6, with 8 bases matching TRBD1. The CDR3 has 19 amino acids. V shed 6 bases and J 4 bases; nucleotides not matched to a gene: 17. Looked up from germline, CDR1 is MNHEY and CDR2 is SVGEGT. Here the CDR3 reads CASRRPRGPELLGANVLTF. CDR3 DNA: TGTGCCAGCAGGCGCCCCAGGGGGCCAGAATTACTGGGGGCCAACGTCCTGACTTTC.